Described below is a single T cell receptor beta chain sequence and its context. Its binding antigen is unknown. There are no base qualities to consult, and no much larger clone falls within one base. Samples from volunteer blood donors who had recovered from COVID-19 were contributed by a second Seattle source. The collaborating institutions used their own protocols to collect whole blood in K2EDTA tubes. For TCRbeta analysis, collaborator samples were shipped as frozen whole blood, as isolated PBMCs, or as DNA extracted from either sample type. The source of the sample is a study of blood T cell repertoires in COVID-19 (dated by TCRdb to the early 2020s). In the study overall: Samples covering the acute and convalescent phases of COVID-19 were provided by collaborators in the United States, Italy and Spain. The material from the prospective study consisted of cDNA or gDNA derived from T cells, B-cell-depleted T cells, or PBMCs. The dataset comprised deeply sampled blood TCRbeta repertoires from subjects exposed to, actively infected with, or recovered from COVID-19. The repertoires were released in a freely available public database intended as a resource for research on the immune response to SARS-CoV-2. Samples were obtained from the ongoing ImmuneRACE study (first 160 participants) and from 1,200 or so subjects provided by 6 global collaborators. Nearly every sample came with metadata listing a de-identified subject ID, COVID-19 status, age in years and sex. Where HLA class I and class II types were available, the types were taken from metadata supplied by the sample provider, not from assay-based typing. Overall results and qualifications from the work: How much clinical and demographic metadata was included differed by source and by participant, and the metadata was provided uncurated.

Its CDR3 holds 13 amino acids, cysteine through phenylalanine. Solely the CDR3 DNA is kept, with 39 bases framed from the first base. Per the germline V gene, SGHVS is the CDR1 and FQNEAQ is the CDR2. V is clipped by 2 bases and J by 4 bases, and the sequence between their germline boundaries is 6 bases long. TCRbeta CDR3 regions were amplified from genomic DNA using the immunoSEQ Assay, a bias-controlled multiplex PCR. The original methods were these. Nucleated cell counts per sample were estimated from amplification of reference gene primers within the assay. To quantify the absolute abundance of each unique TCRbeta CDR3 rearrangement, sequence reads were collapsed and filtered. For each sample, productive Simpson clonality was calculated as the square root of Simpson's diversity index across productive rearrangements. Held by TCRdb, this immuneACCESS table contains in-frame sequences only and omits some clones. Under half of the omission traces to an unresolved V gene where checked; the cause of the rest is unknown. The V and J calls and clone size come from that table; D and trimming were worked out from the DNA. The sample profile shows roughly 260,000 clones; roughly nine tenths of them were found once. The leading ten clones occupy roughly 4% of the sample.

Sequencing was carried out using peripheral blood. This clonotype originated in a man in his sixties who had recovered from COVID-19. The rearrangement combines TRBV7-8 with TRBJ1-5, with the identity of the D gene unclear. The CDR3 reads as follows: CASSLRVNQPQHF. Read as DNA, the sequence is TGTGCCAGCAGCTTACGGGTAAATCAGCCCCAGCATTTT.